This T cell receptor beta chain was retrieved from a study of T cells in Graves' hyperthyroidism and ophthalmopathy. Every diagnosis used clinical symptoms, serum thyroxine and TRAb, thyroid ultrasound and orbital computed tomography. RNA transcripts yielded amplified TCR beta CDR3 regions. The HTBI primer set was used in a first-round RT-PCR of the TCR CDR3. TCRdb called the multiplex PCR reads again in MiXCR, with one record for every CDR3 protein. The table records 350,000 or so distinct CDR3 sequences, roughly a fifth of them present only once. At least ten counts were recorded for this clonotype. CDR1 is SGHDT, CDR2 YYEEEE, per germline. There are 14 residues in the CDR3. V lost 1 base and J 2 bases, leaving 8 bases between the germline ends.

This TCR derives from a woman aged 45-65 years with Graves' hyperthyroidism. Source material: blood. The J gene is TRBJ2-3, the V gene TRBV5-6; D gene ambiguous. CDR3 coding DNA: TGTGCCAGCAGCTTGTCCCTTATCACAGATACGCAGTATTTT. It encodes CASSLSLITDTQYF.